Sequencing of this T cell receptor (beta chain) was carried out in a study of blood T cell repertoires in COVID-19. About the research overall: Whether acute or convalescent, the COVID-19 samples came from the United States, Italy and Spain.

With regard to this clone: Other DNA sequences from this sample encode an identical CDR3 as well.

V lost 3 bases to trimming and J lost 4 bases, with 6 bases between them. Germline V gene sequence: CDR1 DFQATT, CDR2 SNEGSKA (reference sequence). This CDR3 is 11 amino acids long. The data were produced by immunoSEQ multiplex PCR, yet TCRdb's version contains in-frame clones alone and is incomplete. The sample comprises 310,000 or so clones, around 90% of which are singletons, and 2.2% rests with the top ten. The clonotype was recovered from a woman aged 50 to 60 who had recovered from COVID-19. The J gene is TRBJ1-2, the V gene TRBV20-1; D is perhaps TRBD1 (5 bases). The sequenced sample consisted of peripheral blood. In DNA, the CDR3 is TGCAGTGCTAGGACAGTCTATGGCTACACCTTC. This translates into CSARTVYGYTF.